These 9 T cell receptor beta chains were sequenced from one sample in a study of blood T cell repertoires in COVID-19 (dated by TCRdb to 2020 to 2022). The protocol used for the library was the immunoSEQ multiplex PCR assay. TCRdb took this table from immuneACCESS and kept in-frame rearrangements with V and J called. Such tables lack part of the clones; where checked against another copy, unresolved V genes explain under half of the gap, and the rest is unexplained. Recorded for this sample are approximately 65,000 clones; 65% to 80% of them occurred a single time. The ten largest make up approximately 18% of the sample. The material sequenced was peripheral blood. The receptors originated from a man aged 60 to 75 with acute or convalescent COVID-19.

This clone was observed once. DNA of the CDR3: TGTGCCAGCAGCTCCTGGGCGGGGACTGGGGCCAACGTCCTGACTTTC. It is translated as CASSSWAGTGANVLTF. The chain is built from TRBV25-1 and TRBJ2-6; the D gene is possibly TRBD2 (6 bases). Germline lookup yields CDR1 MGHDK and CDR2 SYGVNS. V was trimmed by 6 bases and J by 2 bases, leaving 14 bases between them. The CDR3 length is 16 residues.

The chain carries TRBV29-1 and TRBJ2-7; the match to TRBD1 covers 7 bases. The junction had 5 bases not matched to a gene; V was cut back by 4 bases and J by 5 bases. The CDR3 is made up of 12 amino acids. Germline assignment: CDR1 SQVTM and CDR2 ANQGSEA. CDR3 protein: CSVAQGVNEQYF. CDR3 DNA: TGCAGCGTTGCGCAGGGGGTAAACGAGCAGTACTTC.

The chain joins TRBV30 to TRBJ1-2; a weak D match, TRBD1 (6 bases). V was trimmed by 0 bases and J by 7 bases, leaving 21 bases between them. Per the germline V gene, CDR1 is GTSNPN and CDR2 is SVGIG (reference sequence). The CDR3 runs 16 residues. In DNA form, the CDR3 reads TGTGCCTGGAGTGTTCTTCTAGGGGGGGGCGCGGTTGGCTACACCTTC. It translates to CAWSVLLGGGAVGYTF.

This clone was seen a few times. J is TRBJ1-1 and V is TRBV11-2; a weak D match, TRBD1 (5 bases). Germline V gene lookup returns CDR1 SGHAT and CDR2 FQNNGV. V lost 7 bases and J lost 1, with 16 bases in between. The CDR3 runs 15 residues. The CDR3 region is CASTKPQGGNTEAFF. CDR3 DNA sequence: TGTGCCAGCACCAAACCCCAGGGCGGGAACACTGAAGCTTTCTTT.

The rearrangement links TRBV9 to TRBJ2-5; possible D gene TRBD1, 5 bases. The CDR3 sequence is 15 residues long. Deletions cut 0 bases from V and 1 base from J, with 10 bases between. Per the germline V gene, CDR1 is SGDLS and CDR2 is YYNGEE. The DNA of the CDR3 is TGTGCCAGCAGCGTAGCAGGAAGGGGCCAAGAGACCCAGTACTTC. Its translation is CASSVAGRGQETQYF. Combining the CDR3 with reference TRBV9 and TRBJ2-5 gives the whole variable domain DSGVTQTPKHLITATGQRVTLRCSPRSGDLSVYWYQQSLDQGLQFLIQYYNGEERAKGNILERFSAQQFPDLHSELNLSSLELGDSALYFCASSVAGRGQETQYFGPGTRLLVL.

J is TRBJ2-4 and V is TRBV4-2, with D perhaps TRBD2 (6 bases). V lost 3 bases and J 0 bases, leaving 12 bases between the germline ends. Germline V gene sequence: CDR1 LGHNA, CDR2 YNFKEQ. The CDR3 sequence is 16 residues long. CDR3 nucleotides: TGTGCCAGCAGCCAGAGGGAGGTGATAGCCAAAAACATTCAGTACTTC. Protein: CASSQREVIAKNIQYF.

The V gene is TRBV18, the J gene TRBJ2-4, with D hard to call. The CDR3 has 13 residues. Germline V gene lookup returns CDR1 KGHSH and CDR2 LQKENI. V gave up 2 bases and J gave up 9 bases, with 11 bases separating them. Here the CDR3 reads CASSPVNPGIQYF. Here the CDR3 DNA reads TGTGCCAGCTCACCAGTTAACCCGGGCATTCAGTACTTC.

The chain has TRBV5-5 and TRBJ2-1; TRBD2 is a possible D gene (5 bases). The ends were cut back, 3 bases at V and 4 bases at J, with 17 bases in the middle. CDR1 is SGHKS, CDR2 YYEKEE, per germline (reference sequence). The CDR3 sequence is 16 residues long. In nucleotides, the CDR3 is TGTGCCAGCAGCTCCGGGGATCCCCTAAGATACAATGAGCAGTTCTTC. This codes for CASSSGDPLRYNEQFF.

This chain links TRBV2 with TRBJ2-7, with D possibly TRBD2 on 6 matching bases. Germline V lookup: CDR1 SNHLY, CDR2 FYNNEI. V dropped 6 bases and J dropped 6 bases, with 9 bases sitting between them. CDR3 length: 11 residues. Here the CDR3 reads CASSAGIEQYF. The CDR3 DNA reads as TGTGCCAGCAGCGCGGGAATCGAGCAGTACTTC.